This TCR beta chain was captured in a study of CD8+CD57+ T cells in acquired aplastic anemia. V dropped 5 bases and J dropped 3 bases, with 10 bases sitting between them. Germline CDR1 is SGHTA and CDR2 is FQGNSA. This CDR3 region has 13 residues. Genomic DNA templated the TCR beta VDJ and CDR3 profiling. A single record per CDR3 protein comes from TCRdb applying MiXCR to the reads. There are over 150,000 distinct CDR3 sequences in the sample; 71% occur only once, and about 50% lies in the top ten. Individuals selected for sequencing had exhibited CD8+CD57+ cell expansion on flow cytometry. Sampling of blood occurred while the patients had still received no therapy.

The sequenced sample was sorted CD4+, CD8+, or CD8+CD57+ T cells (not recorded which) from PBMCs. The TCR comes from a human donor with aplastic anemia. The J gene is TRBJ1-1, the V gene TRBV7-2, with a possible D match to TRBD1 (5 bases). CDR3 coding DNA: TGTGCCAGCAGCCCCCGACAGCACACTGAAGCTTTCTTT. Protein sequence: CASSPRQHTEAFF.